What follows is one TCR beta chain and its context. What it binds is not known. The entry originates in a study of spatial heterogeneity in lung cancer. General observations from the study: Ubiquitous expanded tumor TCRs were observed in blood more at resection than follow-up.

CDR3 length: 12 amino acids. From germline, CDR1 is SQVTM and CDR2 ANQGSEA. The ends lost 7 bases at V and 1 base at J; junction bases unmatched: 3. TCRdb reanalysed the 5' RACE reads using MiXCR and keeps one entry per CDR3 protein. The top ten clones hold roughly 28% of a sample with about 38,000 distinct CDR3 sequences, around 7.5% of them seen once. Time point noted: sample taken at primary tumor resection. From tumor, nontumor lung or frozen PBMC, whole RNA was taken unsorted for sequencing. The sequence was obtained from a male donor with early-stage non-small cell lung cancer. The chain is built from TRBV29-1 and TRBJ2-5; TRBD1 agrees at 7 bases. Sequenced here: PBMCs, sampled at surgery. The CDR3 DNA follows: TGCAGCGCGGGACAGATCCAAGAGACCCAGTACTTC. This codes for CSAGQIQETQYF.